What follows are 18 T cell receptor beta chains derived from one specimen sequenced in a study of patients and donors after allogeneic stem cell transplantation. TCRdb re-called the RT-PCR reads with MiXCR, one entry per CDR3 protein. This sample has tens of thousands of distinct CDR3 sequences; around 35% occur once, and the top ten carry less than 85%. The sample was blood, either unsorted or a sorted T cell fraction (not recorded which). The receptors here all came from a human donor who was either an allogeneic HSCT recipient or a stem cell or donor lymphocyte infusion donor (not recorded which). It is not recorded whose cells these are; they may come from a transplant donor.

This clonotype was seen repeatedly, ten times or more. The V and J genes are TRBV20-1 and TRBJ1-4; 10 nucleotides match TRBD1. In germline, CDR1 is DFQATT, CDR2 SNEGSKA (reference sequence). The CDR3 extends over 18 amino acids. Trimming cost V 3 bases and J 0 bases; bases outside gene matches: 10. This CDR3 is CSASPGQGDLATNEKLFF. In DNA, the CDR3 is TGCAGTGCTAGCCCCGGACAGGGGGACCTAGCAACTAATGAAAAACTGTTTTTT.

The CDR3 protein is CSVGVGGTEAFF. Written as DNA, the CDR3 is TGCAGCGTTGGGGTAGGGGGCACTGAAGCTTTCTTT. The chain is built from TRBV29-1 and TRBJ1-1; possible D gene TRBD1, 6 bases. Germline V gene lookup returns CDR1 SQVTM and CDR2 ANQGSEA. V shed 4 bases and J shed 4 bases, with 10 bases lying between them. There are 12 residues in the CDR3.

The CDR3 DNA reads as TGTGCCAGCAGCTTTGGGTCCCTGGGGCAGGGTGAGAGCAATCAGCCCCAGCATTTT. Protein: CASSFGSLGQGESNQPQHF. The chain uses TRBV11-2 and TRBJ1-5, with D perhaps TRBD1 (5 bases). Deletions cut 3 bases from V and 1 base from J, with 22 bases between. Germline loops: CDR1 SGHAT, CDR2 FQNNGV. This CDR3 has 19 residues. The whole variable domain, filled in from reference TRBV11-2 and TRBJ1-5, reads EAGVAQSPRYKIIEKRQSVAFWCNPISGHATLYWYQQILGQGPKLLIQFQNNGVVDDSQLPKDRFSAERLKGVDSTLKIQPAKLEDSAVYLCASSFGSLGQGESNQPQHFGDGTRLSIL.

This chain connects TRBV20-1 to TRBJ2-1; no reliable D call. Trimming stripped 4 bases from V and 3 bases from J, with 19 bases between. Germline CDR1 is DFQATT and CDR2 is SNEGSKA (reference sequence). This CDR3 has 16 residues. The CDR3 protein is CSAIRRLPEDYNEQFF. Written as DNA, the CDR3 is TGCAGTGCTATCAGACGGCTACCCGAAGACTACAATGAGCAGTTCTTC.

J is TRBJ1-5 and V is TRBV5-6; unclear D gene. Germline CDR1 reads SGHDT; CDR2 reads YYEEEE. The CDR3 consists of 14 residues. V was cut by 1 base and J by 3 bases, with 8 bases left in between. The CDR3 region is CASSLFRNNQPQHF. The CDR3 DNA is TGTGCCAGCAGCTTGTTCAGGAACAATCAGCCCCAGCATTTT.

The CDR3: CASSQFGLEGYGYTF. In DNA, the CDR3 is TGTGCCAGCAGCCAGTTTGGGCTGGAAGGCTATGGCTACACCTTC. The rearrangement uses TRBV4-2 and TRBJ1-2; D call uncertain. There are 15 residues in the CDR3. CDR1 and CDR2 (germline): LGHNA, YNFKEQ. The V and J ends lost 3 bases and 4 bases respectively, with 15 bases between them.

This clonotype was detected only a few times. The chain uses TRBV2 and TRBJ1-4, with 8 bases aligning to TRBD1. In germline, CDR1 is SNHLY, CDR2 FYNNEI. CDR3 size: 18 residues. V gave up 4 bases and J gave up 3 bases; unmatched junction bases: 13. For the CDR3, the DNA is TGTGCCAGCAGTGCTGGGGGCGCCTGGACAGGGTCTAATGAAAAACTGTTTTTT. Its protein is CASSAGGAWTGSNEKLFF.

In its sample, this clonotype was seen a few times. The chain has TRBV7-2 and TRBJ1-1; a weak D match, TRBD1 (6 bases). The CDR3 contains 17 residues. Germline V gene lookup returns CDR1 SGHTA and CDR2 FQGNSA. Trimming took off 4 bases at V and 3 bases at J, with 21 bases between the two ends. CDR3 nucleotides: TGTGCCAGCAGCTCTAGGTCTGAGTGGGGGCTTGACACTGAAGCTTTCTTT. The encoded protein is CASSSRSEWGLDTEAFF.

CDR3: CSARKMNTEAFF. As DNA, the CDR3 is TGCAGTGCTAGGAAAATGAACACTGAAGCTTTCTTT. V and J are TRBV20-1 and TRBJ1-1; D ambiguous. Germline CDR1 and CDR2: DFQATT and SNEGSKA (reference sequence). Trimming left V 3 bases short and J 0 bases short, with 5 bases between. CDR3 length: 12 residues.

This clonotype was detected a few times. The V and J genes are TRBV24-1 and TRBJ1-5; 9 positions match TRBD1. V trimming: 5 bases; J trimming: 2 bases; junction bases outside the gene matches: 6. Germline CDR1 reads KGHDR; CDR2 reads SFDVKD. This CDR3 has 16 amino acids. The CDR3 region has the DNA TGTGCCACCAGTGTGCACAGGGGGCTCGGCAATCAGCCCCAGCATTTT. It codes for CATSVHRGLGNQPQHF.

This clonotype occurred many times. The chain couples TRBV12-3 or TRBV12-4 to TRBJ2-7; D may be TRBD1 (8 bases). The V and J ends lost 7 bases and 6 bases respectively, with 19 bases between them. This CDR3 contains 14 residues. Here the CDR3 DNA reads TGTGCCAGCAACTTAGGACAGGGAGGGTCCGAGCAGTACTTC. Its protein is CASNLGQGGSEQYF.

This chain connects TRBV7-9 to TRBJ1-1; no firm D call. V lost 5 bases, J lost 9 bases, and 10 bases lay in between. The CDR3 extends over 11 amino acids. Per germline, CDR1 SEHNR and CDR2 FQNEAQ (reference sequence). This CDR3 reads CASSPIMQAFF. CDR3 bases: TGTGCCAGCAGCCCCATCATGCAAGCTTTCTTT.

At least ten counts were recorded for this clonotype. Here the CDR3 omits its conserved ending phenylalanine or tryptophan, so a read error is the likely source. It is unclear where the CDR3 begins or ends on the DNA, so no DNA is shown, and the CDR3 is as TCRdb lists it. The genes are TRBV7-9 and TRBJ1-1; TRBD1 is the table's D call and was not checked against the DNA. From its first to its last residue, the CDR3 has 9 amino acids. Germline V gene sequence: CDR1 SEHNR, CDR2 FQNEAQ (reference sequence). This CDR3 reads CASSPGQTV.

V and J are TRBV12-5 and TRBJ1-2; D gene ambiguous. Trimming took 0 bases from V and 2 from J, leaving 13 bases between them. Germline CDR1 reads LGHNT; CDR2 reads FRNRAP. CDR3 length: 16 residues. The CDR3: CASGLVLGRKNYGYTF. The CDR3 DNA follows: TGTGCTAGTGGTTTGGTACTCGGACGTAAGAACTATGGCTACACCTTC.

The V and J genes are TRBV7-3 and TRBJ2-5, with 8 bases matching TRBD1. Germline CDR1 and CDR2: SGHTA and FQGTGA. Trimming removed 2 bases from V and 4 bases from J; junction bases left unmatched: 3. CDR3 size: 14 residues. CDR3 sequence reads: CASSLGDRPETQYF. In nucleotides, the CDR3 is TGTGCCAGCAGCTTAGGGGACAGGCCAGAGACCCAGTACTTC.

The chain couples TRBV29-1 to TRBJ1-2; unclear D gene. The CDR3 is 15 residues long. V shed 5 bases and J shed 3 bases, with 19 bases lying between them. In germline, CDR1 is SQVTM, CDR2 ANQGSEA. The CDR3 DNA is TGCAGCGTTTCGCACCTGGTAACAGCTGACTATGGCTACACCTTC. This encodes CSVSHLVTADYGYTF.

This chain connects TRBV20-1 to TRBJ2-7, with D perhaps matching TRBD2 (6 bases). The germline CDR1 and CDR2 sequences are DFQATT and SNEGSKA (reference sequence). Trimming left V 6 bases short and J 0 bases short, with 18 bases between. The CDR3 is 15 amino acids. CDR3 sequence (DNA): TGCAGTGCGTCGGCGGGTCAGCGGGCCTCCTACGAGCAGTACTTC. Protein: CSASAGQRASYEQYF.

This clonotype was seen at least ten times. The J gene is TRBJ1-2, the V gene TRBV27, with 9 nucleotides matching TRBD1. The CDR3 consists of 14 residues. CDR1 and CDR2 from the germline V gene are MNHEY and SMNVEV (reference sequence). The trim removed 5 bases at V and 4 bases at J, leaving 5 bases unmatched. The CDR3 spells CASSPGQGGYGYTF. The CDR3 DNA is TGTGCCAGCAGTCCGGGACAGGGAGGCTATGGCTACACCTTC.